Listed below are T cell receptor beta chains from one sample, sequenced in a study of cytomegalovirus exposure and HLA in healthy donors. The repertoire was sequenced with immunoSEQ multiplex PCR; TCRdb's copy has only in-frame clones and lacks some. The sample contains about 75,000 clones, around 80% of which appear only once. The material sequenced was PBMCs. These receptors all come from a man between 65 and 85 years old in good health and CMV-seropositive. CDR3s include the opening cysteine and the closing phenylalanine or tryptophan. A D gene is named only where the DNA matches it firmly. Clone sizes are given selectively: once, few, many, or a class where the clone is expanded.

d_call,j_call,v_call,clone_size,cdr3_aa,cdr3_nt
TRBD1,TRBJ2-2,TRBV28,NA,CASTMDRGVFF,TGTGCCAGCACCATGGACAGGGGGGTGTTTTTT
TRBD2,TRBJ2-7,TRBV2,NA,CASSPAGVAGVVQYF,TGTGCCAGCAGTCCTGCCGGGGTAGCGGGGGTCGTGCAGTACTTC
TRBD1,TRBJ1-2,TRBV5-1,NA,CASSMGQGLDGYTF,TGCGCCAGCAGTATGGGACAGGGCCTTGATGGCTACACCTTC
NA,TRBJ2-7,TRBV5-4,NA,CASSSGLERDEQYF,TGTGCCAGCAGCTCGGGACTGGAAAGGGACGAGCAGTACTTC
TRBD2,TRBJ2-4,TRBV11-2,NA,CASSFLAGGLNIQYF,TGTGCCAGCAGCTTCCTAGCGGGAGGGTTAAACATTCAGTACTTC
NA,TRBJ1-1,TRBV4-1,few,CASSQESPNTEAFF,TGCGCCAGCAGCCAAGAATCTCCGAACACTGAAGCTTTCTTT
NA,TRBJ1-2,TRBV7-9,NA,CASSLAGEVRGYTF,TGTGCCAGCAGCTTAGCAGGGGAGGTACGTGGCTACACCTTC
NA,TRBJ2-7,TRBV28,NA,CASSLWQGGLYEQYF,TGTGCCAGCAGTCTCTGGCAGGGGGGACTCTACGAGCAGTACTTC
NA,TRBJ1-5,TRBV7-9,NA,CASSPGHAGNQPQHF,TGTGCCAGCAGCCCCGGACACGCCGGCAATCAGCCCCAGCATTTT
TRBD2,TRBJ2-1,TRBV28,NA,CASSLLAGDNNEQFF,TGTGCCAGCAGCCTCTTAGCGGGAGACAACAATGAGCAGTTCTTC
TRBD2,TRBJ2-4,TRBV10-3,NA,CAIRETSGKNIQYF,TGTGCCATCAGGGAAACTAGCGGGAAAAACATTCAGTACTTC
TRBD1,TRBJ2-7,TRBV5-4,NA,CASSSWTGSLSYEQYF,TGTGCCAGCAGCTCCTGGACAGGTTCCCTCTCCTACGAGCAGTACTTC
NA,TRBJ2-2,TRBV7-9,NA,CASSLYGSGELFF,TGTGCCAGCAGCCTCTACGGGTCCGGGGAGCTGTTTTTT
NA,TRBJ2-7,TRBV5-8,NA,CASSFGLLLTYEQYF,TGTGCCAGCAGCTTTGGCCTCCTCCTTACCTACGAGCAGTACTTC
NA,TRBJ2-7,TRBV27,NA,CASRQTRSSYEQYF,TGTGCCAGCAGGCAGACTCGGAGCTCCTACGAGCAGTACTTC
TRBD2,TRBJ2-3,TRBV11-3,NA,CASSFGVAGEADTQYF,TGTGCCAGCAGCTTTGGGGTAGCGGGAGAGGCAGATACGCAGTATTTT
NA,TRBJ1-1,TRBV27,NA,CASRRPGQANTEAFF,TGTGCCAGCAGACGTCCGGGACAAGCAAACACTGAAGCTTTCTTT
NA,TRBJ2-2,TRBV5-4,NA,CASSKPGQASPGELFF,TGTGCCAGCAGCAAACCGGGACAAGCCTCCCCCGGGGAGCTGTTTTTT
NA,TRBJ2-2,TRBV7-2,NA,CASSLETRFTGELFF,TGTGCCAGCAGCTTAGAGACTAGATTCACCGGGGAGCTGTTTTTT
NA,TRBJ2-2,TRBV5-4,NA,CASSFSSNTGELFF,TGTGCCAGCAGCTTTAGTTCAAACACCGGGGAGCTGTTTTTT
NA,TRBJ1-6,TRBV14,NA,CASSPPGSGSYSPLHF,TGTGCCAGCAGCCCCCCAGGGTCTGGATCATATTCACCCCTCCACTTT
TRBD1,TRBJ1-1,TRBV29-1,once,CSADRGSSPEAFF,TGCAGCGCGGACAGGGGGAGTAGCCCTGAAGCTTTCTTT
TRBD2,TRBJ2-1,TRBV27,NA,CASVGPGGRQFF,TGTGCCAGCGTGGGACCGGGGGGGCGGCAGTTCTTC
NA,TRBJ1-5,TRBV7-9,NA,CASSMTGLSNQPQHF,TGTGCCAGCAGCATGACAGGATTGAGCAATCAGCCCCAGCATTTT
TRBD1,TRBJ2-7,TRBV5-4,once,CASSPRTGNSYEQYF,TGTGCCAGCAGCCCTCGGACAGGGAACTCCTACGAGCAGTACTTC
NA,TRBJ2-3,TRBV7-8,NA,CASSLRLLQDTQYF,TGTGCCAGCAGCCTTAGATTACTTCAAGATACGCAGTATTTT
TRBD2,TRBJ2-1,TRBV7-8,NA,CASSLAGGLAGGYSYNEQFF,TGTGCCAGCAGCTTAGCGGGGGGACTAGCGGGGGGCTACTCCTACAATGAGCAGTTCTTC
TRBD1,TRBJ1-1,TRBV5-4,NA,CASSQGGPGQTSEAFF,TGTGCCAGCAGCCAAGGAGGCCCGGGACAGACTTCAGAAGCTTTCTTT
NA,TRBJ2-2,TRBV21-1,NA,CASGPRGTNTGELFF,TGTGCCAGCGGTCCCCGGGGGACCAACACCGGGGAGCTGTTTTTT
TRBD2,TRBJ2-1,TRBV9,NA,CASSDDIAGGNDEQFF,TGTGCCAGCAGCGACGACATAGCGGGGGGGAACGATGAGCAGTTCTTC
NA,TRBJ2-1,TRBV5-1,NA,CASTLGRPDSYNEQFF,TGCGCCAGCACCCTAGGCCGCCCAGACTCCTACAATGAGCAGTTCTTC
NA,TRBJ2-7,TRBV5-1,NA,CASSLDNSFEQYF,TGCGCCAGCAGCTTGGACAATAGCTTCGAGCAGTACTTC
NA,TRBJ2-7,TRBV7-6,NA,CASSSTGGVYEQYF,TGTGCCAGCAGCAGCACAGGGGGGGTCTACGAGCAGTACTTC
TRBD1,TRBJ2-5,TRBV29-1,NA,CSVDDRGKETQYF,TGCAGCGTTGATGACAGGGGAAAAGAGACCCAGTACTTC
TRBD1,TRBJ1-1,TRBV5-6,NA,CASSWAPGGRTEAFF,TGTGCCAGCAGCTGGGCCCCAGGGGGGAGAACTGAAGCTTTCTTT
TRBD1,TRBJ2-7,TRBV6-1,NA,CASSEVGIGQVTYEQYF,TGTGCCAGCAGTGAGGTGGGGATCGGACAGGTCACCTACGAGCAGTACTTC
TRBD1,TRBJ2-7,TRBV5-4,NA,CASSTGTGGQYEQYF,TGTGCCAGCAGCACCGGGACAGGGGGCCAATACGAGCAGTACTTC
NA,TRBJ2-7,TRBV6-6,NA,CASSPSGSKYEQYF,TGTGCCAGCAGTCCCAGCGGGTCAAAGTACGAGCAGTACTTC
TRBD1,TRBJ1-1,TRBV7-8,NA,CASYQGGTEAFF,TGTGCCAGCTACCAGGGGGGAACTGAAGCTTTCTTT
NA,TRBJ2-6,TRBV28,NA,CASSPPTGANVLTF,TGTGCCAGCAGCCCCCCGACAGGGGCCAACGTCCTGACTTTC
TRBD1,TRBJ1-6,TRBV2,NA,CASSPGTGGVSPLHF,TGTGCCAGCAGTCCCGGGACAGGGGGAGTATCACCCCTCCACTTT
TRBD2,TRBJ2-7,TRBV7-8,NA,CASSLVSLAGEGSYEQYF,TGTGCCAGCAGCTTAGTCTCACTAGCGGGAGAGGGGTCCTACGAGCAGTACTTC
NA,TRBJ2-2,TRBV4-2,NA,CASSQPERQTHTGELFF,TGTGCCAGCAGCCAACCAGAAAGACAGACACACACCGGGGAGCTGTTTTTT
NA,TRBJ2-7,TRBV5-1,NA,CASSSGLDPYEQYF,TGCGCCAGCAGCTCCGGACTGGATCCCTACGAGCAGTACTTC
NA,TRBJ2-7,TRBV7-2,NA,CASSSPGRGVEQYF,TGTGCCAGCAGCTCCCCCGGCAGGGGCGTCGAGCAGTACTTC
TRBD2,TRBJ2-5,TRBV6-5,NA,CASSYGDSGGPQYF,TGTGCCAGCAGTTATGGAGATAGCGGGGGCCCCCAGTACTTC
NA,TRBJ2-1,TRBV7-9,NA,CSSSSSRYNEQFF,TGTTCCAGCAGCTCGTCACGGTACAATGAGCAGTTCTTC
NA,TRBJ1-2,TRBV7-2,NA,CASSLDGASNYGYTF,TGTGCCAGCAGCTTAGATGGAGCCTCTAACTATGGCTACACCTTC
NA,TRBJ1-5,TRBV6-1,NA,CASSDGPATGQPQHF,TGTGCCAGCAGTGACGGCCCGGCGACGGGACAGCCCCAGCATTTT
NA,TRBJ1-1,TRBV21-1,NA,CASSLQEGAPNTEAFF,TGTGCCAGCAGCCTCCAGGAGGGGGCCCCGAACACTGAAGCTTTCTTT
TRBD1,TRBJ2-7,TRBV6-5,NA,CASSYSTGTGDYEQYF,TGTGCCAGCAGTTACTCGACCGGGACAGGGGACTACGAGCAGTACTTC
TRBD1,TRBJ1-2,TRBV10-3,NA,CAISEGQGNYGYTF,TGTGCCATCAGTGAGGGACAGGGGAACTATGGCTACACCTTC
TRBD2,TRBJ2-7,TRBV4-2,NA,CASSQENVASGSQYEQYF,TGTGCCAGCAGCCAAGAAAATGTGGCTAGCGGGAGTCAATACGAGCAGTACTTC